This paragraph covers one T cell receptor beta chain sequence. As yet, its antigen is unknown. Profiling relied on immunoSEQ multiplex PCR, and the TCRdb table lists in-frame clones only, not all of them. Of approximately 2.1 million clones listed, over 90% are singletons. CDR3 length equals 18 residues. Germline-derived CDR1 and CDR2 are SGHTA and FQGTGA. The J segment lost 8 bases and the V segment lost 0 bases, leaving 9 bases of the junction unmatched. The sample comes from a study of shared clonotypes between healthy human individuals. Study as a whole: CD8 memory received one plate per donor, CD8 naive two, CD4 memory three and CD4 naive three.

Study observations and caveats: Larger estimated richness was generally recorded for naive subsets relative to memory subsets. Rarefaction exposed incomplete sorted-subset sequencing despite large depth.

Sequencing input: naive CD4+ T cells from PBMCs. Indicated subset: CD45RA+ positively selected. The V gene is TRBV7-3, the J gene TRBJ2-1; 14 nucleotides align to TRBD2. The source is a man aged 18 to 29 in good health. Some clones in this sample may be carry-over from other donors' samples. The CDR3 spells CASSLTGTSGSILDEQFF. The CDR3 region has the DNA TGTGCCAGCAGCTTAACTGGGACTAGCGGGAGTATCCTCGATGAGCAGTTCTTC.